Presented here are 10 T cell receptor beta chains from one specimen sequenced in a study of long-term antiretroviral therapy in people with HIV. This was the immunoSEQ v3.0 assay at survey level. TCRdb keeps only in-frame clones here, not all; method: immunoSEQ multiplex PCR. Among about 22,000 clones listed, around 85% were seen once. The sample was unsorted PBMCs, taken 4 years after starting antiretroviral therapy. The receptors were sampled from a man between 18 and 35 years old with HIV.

Written as DNA, the CDR3 is TGTGCCAGCAGGCTAGCCGGGACACCCAATCAGCCCCAGCATTTT. Translated, it gives CASRLAGTPNQPQHF. The chain links TRBV2 to TRBJ1-5; D might be TRBD1 (6 bases). Germline V gene data show CDR1 as SNHLY and CDR2 as FYNNEI. CDR3 length equals 15 residues. The V gene lost 6 bases and the J gene lost 3 bases, with 15 bases spanning the gap.

CDR3 region: CASGAWTRTYEQYF. The CDR3, as DNA: TGTGCCAGTGGCGCGTGGACTAGGACCTACGAGCAGTACTTC. The gene calls are TRBV5-6 and TRBJ2-7; 7 nucleotides match TRBD2. Germline V gene sequence: CDR1 SGHDT, CDR2 YYEEEE. CDR3 length: 14 amino acids. The junction had 10 bases not matched to a gene; V was cut back by 8 bases and J by 2 bases.

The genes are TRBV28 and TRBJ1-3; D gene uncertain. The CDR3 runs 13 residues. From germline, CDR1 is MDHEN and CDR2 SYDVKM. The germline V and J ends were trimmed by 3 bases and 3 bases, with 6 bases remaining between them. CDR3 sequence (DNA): TGTGCCAGCAGTTTGTACAGTGGAAACACCATATATTTT. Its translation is CASSLYSGNTIYF.

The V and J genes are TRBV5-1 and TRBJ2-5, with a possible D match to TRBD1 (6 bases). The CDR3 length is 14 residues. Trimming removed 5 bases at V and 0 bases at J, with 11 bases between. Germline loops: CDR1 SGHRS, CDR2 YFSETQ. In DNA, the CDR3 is TGCGCCAGCAGAAGGGGGAGCTACCAAGAGACCCAGTACTTC. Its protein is CASRRGSYQETQYF.

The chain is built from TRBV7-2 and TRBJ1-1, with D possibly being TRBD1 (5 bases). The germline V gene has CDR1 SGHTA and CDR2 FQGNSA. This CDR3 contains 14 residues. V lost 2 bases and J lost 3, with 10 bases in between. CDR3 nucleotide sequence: TGTGCCAGCAGCTTACGAATGGGGGACACTGAAGCTTTCTTT. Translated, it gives CASSLRMGDTEAFF.

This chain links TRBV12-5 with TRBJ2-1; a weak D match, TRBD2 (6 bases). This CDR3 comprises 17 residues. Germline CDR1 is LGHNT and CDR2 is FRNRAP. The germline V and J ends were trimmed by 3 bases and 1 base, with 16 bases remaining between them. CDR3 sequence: CASGFGGTGRSYNEQFF. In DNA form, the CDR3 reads TGTGCTAGTGGTTTTGGGGGGACGGGACGTTCCTACAATGAGCAGTTCTTC.

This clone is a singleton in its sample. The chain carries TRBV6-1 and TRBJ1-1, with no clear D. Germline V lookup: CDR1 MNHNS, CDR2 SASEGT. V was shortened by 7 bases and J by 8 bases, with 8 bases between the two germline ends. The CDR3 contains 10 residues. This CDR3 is CASIDGEAFF. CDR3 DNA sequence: TGTGCCAGCATAGACGGAGAAGCTTTCTTT.

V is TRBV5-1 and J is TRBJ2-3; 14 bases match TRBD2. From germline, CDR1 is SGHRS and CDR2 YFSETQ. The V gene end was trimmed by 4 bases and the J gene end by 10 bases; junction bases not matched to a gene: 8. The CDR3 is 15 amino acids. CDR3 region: CASSTGLAGDGAQYF. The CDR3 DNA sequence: TGCGCCAGCAGCACGGGACTAGCGGGGGATGGGGCGCAGTATTTT.

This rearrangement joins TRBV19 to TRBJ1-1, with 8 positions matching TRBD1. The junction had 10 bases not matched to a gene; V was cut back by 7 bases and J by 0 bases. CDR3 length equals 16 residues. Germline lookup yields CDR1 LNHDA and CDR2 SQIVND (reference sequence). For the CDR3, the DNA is TGTGCCAGTACCCGGACAGGGAGGGCAATGAACACTGAAGCTTTCTTT. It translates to CASTRTGRAMNTEAFF.

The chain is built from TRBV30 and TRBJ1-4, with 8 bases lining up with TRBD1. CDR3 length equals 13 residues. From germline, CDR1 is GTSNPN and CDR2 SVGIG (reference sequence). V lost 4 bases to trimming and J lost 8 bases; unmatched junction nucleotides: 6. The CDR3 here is CAWTAQGVEKLFF. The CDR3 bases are TGTGCCTGGACGGCACAGGGGGTAGAAAAACTGTTTTTT.